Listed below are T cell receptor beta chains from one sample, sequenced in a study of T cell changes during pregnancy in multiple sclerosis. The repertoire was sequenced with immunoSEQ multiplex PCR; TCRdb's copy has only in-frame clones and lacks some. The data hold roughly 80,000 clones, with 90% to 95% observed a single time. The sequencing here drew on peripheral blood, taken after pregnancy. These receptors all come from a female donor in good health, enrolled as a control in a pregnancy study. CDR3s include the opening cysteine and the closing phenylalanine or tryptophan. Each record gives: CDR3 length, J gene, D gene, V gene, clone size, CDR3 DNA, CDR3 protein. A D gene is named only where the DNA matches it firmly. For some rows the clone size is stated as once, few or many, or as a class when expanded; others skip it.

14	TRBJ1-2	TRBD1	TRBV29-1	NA	TGCAGCGGGACCCCGGGACAGGGAAACTATGGCTACACCTTC	CSGTPGQGNYGYTF
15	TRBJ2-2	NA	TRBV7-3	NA	TGTGCCAGCAGCCAGGACAGATTGTACACCGGGGAGCTGTTTTTT	CASSQDRLYTGELFF
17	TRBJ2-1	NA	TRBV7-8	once	TGTGCCAGCAGCCCCAGTCGGAGGGCCTCCCCCTACAATGAGCAGTTCTTC	CASSPSRRASPYNEQFF
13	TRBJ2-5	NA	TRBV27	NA	TGTGCCAGCAGTTCCTCAGGGAGGGAGACCCAGTACTTC	CASSSSGRETQYF
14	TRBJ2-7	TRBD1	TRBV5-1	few	TGCGCCAGCAGCTGGACAGGGAACTCCTACGAGCAGTACTTC	CASSWTGNSYEQYF
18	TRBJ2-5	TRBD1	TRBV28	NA	TGTGCCAGCAGTTTAGACCCGAGACAGGGGGTTTTGGGAGAGACCCAGTACTTC	CASSLDPRQGVLGETQYF
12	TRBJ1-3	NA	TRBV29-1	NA	TGCAGCGCCACAGGCTCTGGAAACACCATATATTTT	CSATGSGNTIYF
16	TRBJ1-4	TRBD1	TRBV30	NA	TGTGCCTGGAGTTTTATACCGGGACAGGGCAACGAAAAACTGTTTTTT	CAWSFIPGQGNEKLFF
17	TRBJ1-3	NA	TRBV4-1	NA	TGCGCCAGCAGCCAAGCCCCACCGGGGAACTCTGGAAACACCATATATTTT	CASSQAPPGNSGNTIYF
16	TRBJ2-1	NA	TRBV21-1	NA	TGTGCCACCCAACCCTCCAAGCGGGAGGGCCGCAATGAGCAGTTCTTC	CATQPSKREGRNEQFF
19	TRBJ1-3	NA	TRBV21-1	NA	TGTGCCAGCAGTATTGCATTAGCTACAACACAACACGCACGAAACACCATATATTTT	CASSIALATTQHARNTIYF
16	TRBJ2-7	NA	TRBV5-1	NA	TGCGCCAGCAGCTTTGCCCTACAGGGTCCGTCCTACGAGCAGTACTTC	CASSFALQGPSYEQYF
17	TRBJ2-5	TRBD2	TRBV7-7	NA	TGTGCTAGCAGTCAATCTGGGACTAGCGGGAGGGCTGGGACCCAGTACTTC	CASSQSGTSGRAGTQYF
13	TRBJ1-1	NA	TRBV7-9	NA	TGTGCCAGCAGCTTACCGTTGAACACTGAAGCTTTCTTT	CASSLPLNTEAFF
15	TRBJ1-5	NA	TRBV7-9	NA	TGTGCCAGCAGCCCCCGCGCAGGGGATAATCAGCCCCAGCATTTT	CASSPRAGDNQPQHF
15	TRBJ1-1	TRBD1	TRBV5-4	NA	TGTGCCAGCAGACCGGGACAGGGGAGGAACACTGAAGCTTTCTTT	CASRPGQGRNTEAFF
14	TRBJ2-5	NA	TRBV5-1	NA	TGCGCCAGCAGCTTGGTCGGACAGCAAGAGACCCAGTACTTC	CASSLVGQQETQYF
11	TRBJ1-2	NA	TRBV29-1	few	TGCAGCGTTCGGCAGGGTCTTGGCTACACCTTC	CSVRQGLGYTF
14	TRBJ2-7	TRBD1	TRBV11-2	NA	TGTGCCAGCAGCTCGGGACAGGTTTCCTACGAGCAGTACTTC	CASSSGQVSYEQYF
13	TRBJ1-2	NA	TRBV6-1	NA	TGTGCCAGCAGTCCGGAAGGAGGTTATGGCTACACCTTC	CASSPEGGYGYTF
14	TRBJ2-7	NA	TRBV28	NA	TGTGCCAGCACCACTCCGGATAGGGGATACGAGCAGTACTTC	CASTTPDRGYEQYF
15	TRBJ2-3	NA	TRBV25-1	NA	TGTGCCAGCAGTCCTTGGGACAAGTTAACAGATACGCAGTATTTT	CASSPWDKLTDTQYF
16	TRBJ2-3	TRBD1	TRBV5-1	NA	TGCGCCAGCAGCTTGTTGTGGACAGGGGCAATAGATACGCAGTATTTT	CASSLLWTGAIDTQYF
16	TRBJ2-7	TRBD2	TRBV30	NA	TGTGCCTGGATTGCGACTAGCGGGGCCATACTAGGGGAGCAGTACTTC	CAWIATSGAILGEQYF
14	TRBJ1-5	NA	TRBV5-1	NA	TGCGCCAGCAGCTTGGAGGCGGGGAATCAGCCCCAGCATTTT	CASSLEAGNQPQHF
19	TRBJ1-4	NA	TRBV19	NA	TGTGCCAGTAGTTACGGACTGATTTACGAAACCGCAACTAATGAAAAACTGTTTTTT	CASSYGLIYETATNEKLFF
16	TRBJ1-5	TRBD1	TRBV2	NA	TGTGCCAGCAGGATGACAGGGCCCGTCGGGAATCAGCCCCAGCATTTT	CASRMTGPVGNQPQHF
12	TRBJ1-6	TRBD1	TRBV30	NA	TGTGCCAGCGACAGGGACGGTTCACCCCTCCACTTT	CASDRDGSPLHF
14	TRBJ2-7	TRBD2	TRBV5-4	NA	TGTGCCAGCAGCTTGGAGCGAGCGGGAGGCGAGCAGTACTTC	CASSLERAGGEQYF
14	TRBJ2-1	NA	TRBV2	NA	TGTGCCAGCAATAATCAGGCCTCCTACAATGAGCAGTTCTTC	CASNNQASYNEQFF
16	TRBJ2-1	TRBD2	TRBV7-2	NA	TGTGCCAGCAGCTTAGCAGGGACTAGCTCGGGCAATGAGCAGTTCTTC	CASSLAGTSSGNEQFF
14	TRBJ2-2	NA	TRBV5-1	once	TGCGCCAGCAGCTTGGACAGGCTCACCGGGGAGCTGTTTTTT	CASSLDRLTGELFF
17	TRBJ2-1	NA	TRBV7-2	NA	TGTGCCAGCAGCCCCCTGGGTTTGGGAGCCCCGGATGGGGAGCAGTTCTTC	CASSPLGLGAPDGEQFF
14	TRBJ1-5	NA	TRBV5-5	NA	TGTGCCAGCAGCTCCCGGGATTTCAATCAGCCCCAGCATTTT	CASSSRDFNQPQHF
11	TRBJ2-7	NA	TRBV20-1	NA	TGCAGTGCTAGTCCCCTCTACGAGCAGTACTTC	CSASPLYEQYF
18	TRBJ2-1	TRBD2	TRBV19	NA	TGTGCCAGTAGGGGGGGTTATGGGGGACTAGCGGGACCGGGTGAGCAGTTCTTC	CASRGGYGGLAGPGEQFF
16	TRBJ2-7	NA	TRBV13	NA	TGTGCCAGCAGCTCAACCCGAGGGGGTGGCTCCTACGAGCAGTACTTC	CASSSTRGGGSYEQYF
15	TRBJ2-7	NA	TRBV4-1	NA	TGCGCCAGCAGCCAGACCGGGATTGGGGCCTACGAGCAGTACTTC	CASSQTGIGAYEQYF
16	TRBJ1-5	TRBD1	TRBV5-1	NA	TGCGCCAGCAGCTTGGGAGACAGGGAGAGCAATCAGCCCCAGCATTTT	CASSLGDRESNQPQHF
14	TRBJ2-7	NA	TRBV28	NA	TGTGCCAGCAGTTTTGGGGGGGCTAGGTACGAGCAGTACTTC	CASSFGGARYEQYF